The source of this TCR beta chain is a study of shared clonotypes between healthy human individuals (dated by TCRdb to 2020 to 2022). Some background on the complete study: A few men and two women, aged 18 to 49 years, made up the cohort. The study deeply sequenced blood TCR repertoires of several healthy adults to estimate repertoire size and the extent of clonotype sharing between individuals. Per donor, leukapheresis produced somewhere between about 0.8 and 9.5 billion PBMCs. For each donor, CD4 naive and CD4 memory were each given three plates, CD8 naive was given two plates, and CD8 memory was given one plate. To increase sequencing depth and limit assay-specific biases, different laboratories used diverse techniques to prepare libraries and sequence TCR repertoires. Findings and caveats that apply to the study as a whole: Pairwise subsampling led to the expectation that sequencing depth would affect the degree of clonotype sharing among donors. Larger estimated clonotype richness was generally found for naive subsets than for memory subsets. Sampling was restricted to blood, and TCR repertoires in tissues likely differ from the TCR repertoires found in blood. Because the study included a small number of donors, the genetic and exposure-history diversity represented was limited. Compared with non-shared clonotypes, clonotypes shared by all four sorted-subset donors had higher generation probabilities. Even with the large sequencing depth, rarefaction of the sorted-subset datasets indicated that sequencing was incomplete. When a handful of donors were compared, the shared fraction of clonotypes was approximately 5% for naive CD4, 3.5% for naive CD8, more than 2% for memory CD4, and roughly 0.43% for memory CD8.

From its cysteine to its phenylalanine, the CDR3 spans 12 amino acids. Of the read, only the CDR3 DNA is kept; its 36 bases are in frame from base 1. Sequences MNHEY (CDR1) and SMNVEV (CDR2) are obtained from the germline V gene (reference sequence). The V and J ends are trimmed by 5 bases and 7 bases, leaving 11 bases between them. TCR CDR3 regions were amplified from genomic DNA by multiplex PCR using the deep immunoSEQ assay. Extracted genomic DNA from each cell subset was spread evenly across all wells of several immunoSEQ 96-well plates, with each plate serving as a replicate. For sorted subsets, roughly 200 ng of genomic DNA, equivalent to 25,000 to 30,000 T cell genomes, went into each replicate PCR. The purified libraries were quantified using a Qubit 3.0 fluorometer, sized with a Bioanalyzer 2100, and then quantified again using the KAPA Library Quantification kit. Each immunoSEQ 96-well plate was sequenced on its own single-read 150-cycle Illumina NextSeq 550 flow cell. The paper's processing steps were these. The immunoSEQ output contained only junctional sequences without quality scores, so filtering could not match that applied to full-length reads. To assign V/J genes and CDR3, sequences were annotated using PyIR, a Python wrapper for IgBLAST v1.9, with IMGT germline references. Any read was removed if the V/J assignment was weak (E-value above 1e-6), the CDR3 was missing, or the read contained stop codons, out-of-frame junctions, or ambiguous translated residues. V3J clonotypes were defined as sequences sharing the same inferred V gene, J gene, and CDR3 amino acid sequence. To compute the percentage overlap between repertoires, the number of shared unique clonotypes was divided by the size of the smaller repertoire. Three approaches were used to assess repertoire richness: RTK rarefaction, the Chao1 estimator, and Recon v2.1 estimates of unobserved clonotypes. OLGA was used to compute generation probabilities for all TCRbeta clonotypes that the gDNA method yielded from four donors. The table comes from immuneACCESS by way of TCRdb, which keeps in-frame sequences with V and J called. Part of the clones is missing from these tables; in studies checked, under half for an unresolved V gene and the rest for unknown reasons. The DNA was the basis for D and trimming; V, J and clone size are from that table. Present in this sample are roughly 850,000 clones, 95% to 97% of which were seen just once. The top ten clonotypes cover less than 0.25% of the sample.

CD8 naive samples were CD45RO-negative cells positively selected for CCR7, giving a CD45RA+CCR7+ population that excluded TemRA cells. The donors were healthy, HIV-negative adults with no recently reported acute infections or vaccinations. Every donor was a Caucasian adult living in Nashville, Tennessee, USA. Blood was collected by leukapheresis, and PBMCs were isolated by Ficoll-Histopaque density gradient centrifugation and then cryopreserved in liquid nitrogen vapor phase. Analytical flow cytometry was used to check the purity and quantity of each magnetically sorted T cell population. Genomic DNA was isolated from every sorted fraction and measured by UV absorbance on a Nanodrop 2000c. This clone was detected only once. Its antigen specificity is not known. No qualities accompany the bases; no much larger clone lies one base away.

The sequenced sample was naive CD8+ T cells sorted from blood. The cell subset or site label for this specimen denotes: CD45RA+CCR7+. The sequence joins TRBV27 to TRBJ1-2; the D gene cannot be resolved reliably. This clonotype originated in a man aged 30 to 39 in good health. The nucleotides read TGTGCCAGCAGTCCCTCGGGGAGTGGCTACACCTTC. It codes for CASSPSGSGYTF.